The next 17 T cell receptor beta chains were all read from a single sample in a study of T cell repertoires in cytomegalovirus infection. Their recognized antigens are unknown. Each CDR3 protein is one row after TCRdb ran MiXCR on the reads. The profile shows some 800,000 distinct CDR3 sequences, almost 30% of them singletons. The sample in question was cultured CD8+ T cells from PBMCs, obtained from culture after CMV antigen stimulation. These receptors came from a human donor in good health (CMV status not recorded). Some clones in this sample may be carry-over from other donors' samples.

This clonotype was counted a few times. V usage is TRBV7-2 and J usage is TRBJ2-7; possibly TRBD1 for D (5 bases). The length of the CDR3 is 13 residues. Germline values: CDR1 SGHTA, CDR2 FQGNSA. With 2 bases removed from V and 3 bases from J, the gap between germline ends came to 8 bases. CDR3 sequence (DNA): TGTGCCAGCAGCTTATTAGGGGACTACGAGCAGTACTTC. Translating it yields CASSLLGDYEQYF. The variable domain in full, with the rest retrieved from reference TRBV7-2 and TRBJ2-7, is GAGVSQSPSNKVTEKGKDVELRCDPISGHTALYWYRQSLGQGLEFLIYFQGNSAPDKSGLPSDRFSAERTGGSVSTLTIQRTQQEDSAVYLCASSLLGDYEQYFGPGTRLTVT.

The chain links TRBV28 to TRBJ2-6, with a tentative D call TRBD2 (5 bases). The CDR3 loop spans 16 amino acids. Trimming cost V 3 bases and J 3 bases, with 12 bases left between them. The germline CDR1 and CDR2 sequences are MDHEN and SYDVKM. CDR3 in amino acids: CASSFVPEDGANVLTF. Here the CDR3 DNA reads TGTGCCAGCAGTTTCGTTCCGGAGGATGGGGCCAACGTCCTGACTTTC.

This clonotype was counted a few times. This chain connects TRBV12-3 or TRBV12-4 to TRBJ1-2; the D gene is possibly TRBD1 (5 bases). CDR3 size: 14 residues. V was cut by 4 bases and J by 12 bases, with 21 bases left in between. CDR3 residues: CASSSGLNNLGNTF. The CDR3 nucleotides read TGTGCCAGCAGTTCGGGGCTGAATAATCTGGGGAACACCTTC.

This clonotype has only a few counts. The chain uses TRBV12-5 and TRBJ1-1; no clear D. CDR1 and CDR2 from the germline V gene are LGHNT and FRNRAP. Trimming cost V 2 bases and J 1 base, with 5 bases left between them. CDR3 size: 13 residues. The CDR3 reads CASGLSENTEAFF. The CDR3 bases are TGTGCTAGTGGTTTGTCAGAGAACACTGAAGCTTTCTTT.

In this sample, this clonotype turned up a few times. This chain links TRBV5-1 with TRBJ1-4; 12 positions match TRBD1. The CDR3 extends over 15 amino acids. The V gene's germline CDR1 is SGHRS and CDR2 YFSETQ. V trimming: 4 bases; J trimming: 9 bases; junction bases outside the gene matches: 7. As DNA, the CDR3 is TGCGCCAGCAGCACCGGGACAGGGGGCTCGCAAAAACTGTTTTTT. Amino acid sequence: CASSTGTGGSQKLFF.

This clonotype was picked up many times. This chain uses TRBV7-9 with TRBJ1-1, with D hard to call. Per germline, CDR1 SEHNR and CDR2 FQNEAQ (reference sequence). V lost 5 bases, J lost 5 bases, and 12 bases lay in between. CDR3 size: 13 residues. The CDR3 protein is CASSEGSQTEAFF. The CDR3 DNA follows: TGTGCCAGCAGCGAAGGCTCACAAACTGAAGCTTTCTTT.

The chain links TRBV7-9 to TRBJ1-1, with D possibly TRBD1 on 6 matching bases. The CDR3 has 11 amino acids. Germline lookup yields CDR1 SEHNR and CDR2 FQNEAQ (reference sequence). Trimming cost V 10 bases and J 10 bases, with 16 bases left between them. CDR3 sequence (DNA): TGTGCCAACGAGGGGGGGGCAGGAGCTTTCTTT. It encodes CANEGGAGAFF.

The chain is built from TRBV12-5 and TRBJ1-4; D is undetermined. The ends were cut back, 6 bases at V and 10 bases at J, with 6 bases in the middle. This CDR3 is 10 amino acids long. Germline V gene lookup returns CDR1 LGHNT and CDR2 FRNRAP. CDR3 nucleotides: TGTGCTAGTGGCGTCGGAAAACTGTTTTTT. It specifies CASGVGKLFF.

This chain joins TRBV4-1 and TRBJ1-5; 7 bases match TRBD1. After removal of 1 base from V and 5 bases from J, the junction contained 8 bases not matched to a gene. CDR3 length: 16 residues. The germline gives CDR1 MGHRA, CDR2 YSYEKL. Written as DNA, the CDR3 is TGCGCCAGCAGCCAAGCGATAGGGGGCGCGGATCAGCCCCAGCATTTT. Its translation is CASSQAIGGADQPQHF.

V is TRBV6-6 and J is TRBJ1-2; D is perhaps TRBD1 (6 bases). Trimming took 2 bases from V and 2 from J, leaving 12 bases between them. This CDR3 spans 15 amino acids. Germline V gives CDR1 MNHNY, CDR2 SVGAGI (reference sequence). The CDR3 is CASSYLTGKNYGYTF. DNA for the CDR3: TGTGCCAGCAGTTACCTTACAGGGAAGAACTATGGCTACACCTTC.

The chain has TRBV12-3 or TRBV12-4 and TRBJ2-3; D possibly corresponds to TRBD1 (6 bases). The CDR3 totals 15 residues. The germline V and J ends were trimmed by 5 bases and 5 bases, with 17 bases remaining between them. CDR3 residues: CASSPSTGLLDTQYF. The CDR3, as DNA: TGTGCCAGCAGTCCGTCCACAGGGTTATTAGATACGCAGTATTTT.

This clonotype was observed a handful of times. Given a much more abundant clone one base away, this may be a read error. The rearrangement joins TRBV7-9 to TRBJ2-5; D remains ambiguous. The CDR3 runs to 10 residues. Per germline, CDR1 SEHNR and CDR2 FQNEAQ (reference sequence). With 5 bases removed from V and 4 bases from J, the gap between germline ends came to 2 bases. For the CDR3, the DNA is TGTGCCAGCAGCCCAGAGACCCAGTACTTC. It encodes CASSPETQYF.

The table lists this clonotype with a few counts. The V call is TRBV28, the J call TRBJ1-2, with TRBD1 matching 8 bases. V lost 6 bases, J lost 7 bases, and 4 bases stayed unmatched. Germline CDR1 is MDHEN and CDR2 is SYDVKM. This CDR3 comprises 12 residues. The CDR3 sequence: CASSLDRGGYTF. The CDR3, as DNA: TGTGCCAGCAGCCTTGACAGGGGTGGCTACACCTTC.

In DNA form, the CDR3 reads TGTGCCAGCAGTTTATCCGGCGACGGGGAGCTGTTTTTT. Residues: CASSLSGDGELFF. This chain connects TRBV27 to TRBJ2-2, with D unclear. Deletions cut 0 bases from V and 7 bases from J, with 6 bases between. Germline CDR1 and CDR2: MNHEY and SMNVEV (reference sequence). The CDR3 consists of 13 residues.

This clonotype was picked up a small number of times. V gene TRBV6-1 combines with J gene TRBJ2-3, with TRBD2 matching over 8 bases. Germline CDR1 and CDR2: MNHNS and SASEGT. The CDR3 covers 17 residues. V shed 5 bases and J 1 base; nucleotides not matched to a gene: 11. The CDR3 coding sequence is TGTGCCAGCAGTCCCGGACCGGGACTAGTTCGCACAGATACGCAGTATTTT. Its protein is CASSPGPGLVRTDTQYF.

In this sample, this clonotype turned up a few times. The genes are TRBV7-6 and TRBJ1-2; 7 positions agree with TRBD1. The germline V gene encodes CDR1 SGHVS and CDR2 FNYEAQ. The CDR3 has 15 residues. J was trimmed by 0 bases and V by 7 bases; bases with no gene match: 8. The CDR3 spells CASTPGQRANYGYTF. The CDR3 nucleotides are TGTGCCAGCACCCCGGGACAGCGAGCTAACTATGGCTACACCTTC.

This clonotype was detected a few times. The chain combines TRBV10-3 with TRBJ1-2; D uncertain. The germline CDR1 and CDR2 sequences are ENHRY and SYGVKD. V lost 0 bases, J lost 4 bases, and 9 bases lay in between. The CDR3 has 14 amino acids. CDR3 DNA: TGTGCCATCAGTGAGTCGAGTCAGTCCTATGGCTACACCTTC. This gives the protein CAISESSQSYGYTF.